The next 2 T cell receptor beta chains were all read from a single sample in a study of T cell changes during pregnancy in multiple sclerosis. Here immunoSEQ multiplex PCR was the method, and the copy in TCRdb shows in-frame clones only, minus some. The sample includes some 43,000 clones, around 90% seen only once; the top ten take 1.5%. Sequences were derived from peripheral blood, sampled in the first trimester of pregnancy. The receptor source for this set is a female donor in good health, enrolled as a control in a pregnancy study.

The gene calls are TRBV2 and TRBJ2-7; D is perhaps TRBD1 (8 bases). The CDR3 consists of 14 residues. Trimming stripped 7 bases from V and 3 bases from J, with 16 bases between. Germline V gives CDR1 SNHLY, CDR2 FYNNEI. The DNA of the CDR3 is TGTGCCAGCACCTCGACAGGGGACTACTACGAGCAGTACTTC. It is translated as CASTSTGDYYEQYF.

The chain uses TRBV19 and TRBJ1-1; D is possibly TRBD1 (5 bases). Germline V gene data show CDR1 as LNHDA and CDR2 as SQIVND (reference sequence). Trimming cost V 7 bases and J 1 base, with 10 bases left between them. The CDR3 contains 13 residues. The CDR3 reads CASTPGQNTEAFF. Here the CDR3 DNA reads TGTGCCAGTACCCCCGGACAGAACACTGAAGCTTTCTTT.